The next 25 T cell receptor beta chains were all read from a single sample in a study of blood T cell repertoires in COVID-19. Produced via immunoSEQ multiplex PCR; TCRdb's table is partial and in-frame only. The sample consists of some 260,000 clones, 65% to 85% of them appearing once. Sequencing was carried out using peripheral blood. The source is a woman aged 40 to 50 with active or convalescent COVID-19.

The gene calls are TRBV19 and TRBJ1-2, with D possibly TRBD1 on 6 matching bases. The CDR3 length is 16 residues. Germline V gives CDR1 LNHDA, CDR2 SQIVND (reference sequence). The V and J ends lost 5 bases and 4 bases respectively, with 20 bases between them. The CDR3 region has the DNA TGTGCCAGTAGTCCCAGGACAGCCCGAATAGGCTATGGCTACACCTTC. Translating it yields CASSPRTARIGYGYTF. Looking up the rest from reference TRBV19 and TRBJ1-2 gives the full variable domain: DGGITQSPKYLFRKEGQNVTLSCEQNLNHDAMYWYRQDPGQGLRLIYYSQIVNDFQKGDIAEGYSVSREKKESFPLTVTSAQKNPTAFYLCASSPRTARIGYGYTFGSGTRLTVV.

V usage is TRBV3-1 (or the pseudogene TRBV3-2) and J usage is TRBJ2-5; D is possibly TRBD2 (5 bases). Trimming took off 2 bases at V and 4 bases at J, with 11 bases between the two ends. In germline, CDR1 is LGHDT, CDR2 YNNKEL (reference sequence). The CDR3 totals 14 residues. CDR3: CASSQQSRGETQYF. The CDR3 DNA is TGTGCCAGCAGCCAACAATCCCGGGGAGAGACCCAGTACTTC.

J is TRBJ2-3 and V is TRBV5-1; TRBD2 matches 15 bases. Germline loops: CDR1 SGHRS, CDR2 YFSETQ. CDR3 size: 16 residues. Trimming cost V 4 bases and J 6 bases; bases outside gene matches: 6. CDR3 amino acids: CASSNGLAGGPDTQYF. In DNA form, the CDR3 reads TGCGCCAGCAGCAACGGACTAGCGGGGGGGCCTGATACGCAGTATTTT.

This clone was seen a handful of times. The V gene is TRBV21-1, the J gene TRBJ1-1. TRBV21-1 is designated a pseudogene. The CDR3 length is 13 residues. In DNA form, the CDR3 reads TGTGCCAGGAGCCTGAGCCTGAACACTGAAGCTTTCTTT. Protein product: CARSLSLNTEAFF.

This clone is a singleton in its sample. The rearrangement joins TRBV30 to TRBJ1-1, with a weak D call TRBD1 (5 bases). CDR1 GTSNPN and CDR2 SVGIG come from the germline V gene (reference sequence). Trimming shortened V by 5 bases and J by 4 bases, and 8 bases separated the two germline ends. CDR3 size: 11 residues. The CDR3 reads CAWQGFTEAFF. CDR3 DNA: TGTGCCTGGCAGGGATTCACTGAAGCTTTCTTT.

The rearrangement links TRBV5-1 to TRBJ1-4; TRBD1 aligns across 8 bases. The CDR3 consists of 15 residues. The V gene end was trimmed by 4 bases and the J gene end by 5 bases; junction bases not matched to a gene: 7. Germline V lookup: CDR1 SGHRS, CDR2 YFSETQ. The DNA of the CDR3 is TGCGCCAGCAGCCCAGGACAGGGCGCGAATGAAAAACTGTTTTTT. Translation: CASSPGQGANEKLFF.

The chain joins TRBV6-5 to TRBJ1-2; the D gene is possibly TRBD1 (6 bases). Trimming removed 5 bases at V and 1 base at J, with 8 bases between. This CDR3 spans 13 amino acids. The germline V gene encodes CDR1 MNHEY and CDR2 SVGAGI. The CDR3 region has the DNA TGTGCCAGCAGTAGAGGGGGTAACTATGGCTACACCTTC. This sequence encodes CASSRGGNYGYTF.

CDR3 DNA: TGTGCCAGCAGTTTAAGGGGGCGGGGAGTTGAAGCTTTCTTT. This encodes CASSLRGRGVEAFF. The chain links TRBV28 to TRBJ1-1; 7 bases line up with TRBD1. V lost 2 bases and J lost 7; bases outside the gene matches: 7. The length of the CDR3 is 14 residues. Germline lookup yields CDR1 MDHEN and CDR2 SYDVKM.

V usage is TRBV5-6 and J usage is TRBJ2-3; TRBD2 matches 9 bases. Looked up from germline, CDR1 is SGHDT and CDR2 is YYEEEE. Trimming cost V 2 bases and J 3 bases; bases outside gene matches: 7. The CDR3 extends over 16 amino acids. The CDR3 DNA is TGTGCCAGCAGCTTTTTGGCGGGGGGGCTGACAGATACGCAGTATTTT. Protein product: CASSFLAGGLTDTQYF. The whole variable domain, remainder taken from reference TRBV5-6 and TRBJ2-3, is DAGVTQSPTHLIKTRGQQVTLRCSPKSGHDTVSWYQQALGQGPQFIFQYYEEEERQRGNFPDRFSGHQFPNYSSELNVNALLLGDSALYLCASSFLAGGLTDTQYFGPGTRLTVL.

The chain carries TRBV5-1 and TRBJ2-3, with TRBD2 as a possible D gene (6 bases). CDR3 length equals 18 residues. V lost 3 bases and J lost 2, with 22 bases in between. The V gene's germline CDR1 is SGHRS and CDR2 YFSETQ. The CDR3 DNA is TGCGCCAGCAGCTCAAGTCTCGGGGGAGTGGAGTTCACAGATACGCAGTATTTT. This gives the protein CASSSSLGGVEFTDTQYF.

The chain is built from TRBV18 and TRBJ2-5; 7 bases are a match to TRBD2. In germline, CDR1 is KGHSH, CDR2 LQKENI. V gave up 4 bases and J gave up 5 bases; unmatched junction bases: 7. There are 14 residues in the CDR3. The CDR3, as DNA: TGTGCCAGCTCACGAGCGGGGTCTGGGGAGACCCAGTACTTC. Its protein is CASSRAGSGETQYF.

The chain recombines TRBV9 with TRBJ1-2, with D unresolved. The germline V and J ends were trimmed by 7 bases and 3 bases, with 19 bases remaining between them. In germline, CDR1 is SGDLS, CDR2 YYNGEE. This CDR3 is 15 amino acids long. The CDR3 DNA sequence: TGTGCCAGCGGAACCGGGGAGGGAAGGGACTATGGCTACACCTTC. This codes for CASGTGEGRDYGYTF.

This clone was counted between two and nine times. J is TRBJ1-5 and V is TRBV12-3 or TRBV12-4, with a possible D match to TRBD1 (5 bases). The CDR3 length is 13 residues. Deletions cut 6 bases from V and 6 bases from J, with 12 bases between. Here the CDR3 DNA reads TGTGCCAGCAGACCGGGGGGAAGTCAGCCCCAGCATTTT. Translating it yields CASRPGGSQPQHF.

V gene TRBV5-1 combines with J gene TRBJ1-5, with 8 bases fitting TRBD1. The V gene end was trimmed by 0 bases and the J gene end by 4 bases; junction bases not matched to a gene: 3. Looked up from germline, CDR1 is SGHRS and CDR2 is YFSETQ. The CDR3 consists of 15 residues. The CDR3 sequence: CASSLGTGPNQPQHF. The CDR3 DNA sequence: TGCGCCAGCAGCTTGGGGACAGGGCCAAATCAGCCCCAGCATTTT.

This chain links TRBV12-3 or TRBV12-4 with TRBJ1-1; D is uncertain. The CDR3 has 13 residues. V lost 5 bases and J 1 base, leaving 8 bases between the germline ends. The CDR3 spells CASSIYRNTEAFF. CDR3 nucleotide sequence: TGTGCCAGCAGTATTTACAGGAACACTGAAGCTTTCTTT.

The CDR3 protein is CASSRRTGATYEQYF. CDR3 bases: TGTGCCAGCAGCCGACGGACAGGGGCCACCTACGAGCAGTACTTC. The chain carries TRBV9 and TRBJ2-7, with TRBD1 matching over 9 bases. This CDR3 has 15 residues. After removal of 4 bases from V and 2 bases from J, the junction contained 7 bases not matched to a gene. CDR1 and CDR2 (germline): SGDLS, YYNGEE.

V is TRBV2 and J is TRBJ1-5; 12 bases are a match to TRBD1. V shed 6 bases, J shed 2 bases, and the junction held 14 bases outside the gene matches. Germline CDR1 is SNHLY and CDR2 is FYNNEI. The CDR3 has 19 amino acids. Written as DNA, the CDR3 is TGTGCCAGCAGGGGCCTGGGGGACAGGGGGCTTCGCGGCAATCAGCCCCAGCATTTT. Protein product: CASRGLGDRGLRGNQPQHF.

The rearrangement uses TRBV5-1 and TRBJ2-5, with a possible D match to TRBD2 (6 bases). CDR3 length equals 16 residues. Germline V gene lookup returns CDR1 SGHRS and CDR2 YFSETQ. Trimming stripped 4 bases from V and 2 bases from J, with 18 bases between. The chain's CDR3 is CASSGGWAGSQETQYF. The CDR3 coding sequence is TGCGCCAGCAGCGGCGGTTGGGCGGGGAGTCAAGAGACCCAGTACTTC.

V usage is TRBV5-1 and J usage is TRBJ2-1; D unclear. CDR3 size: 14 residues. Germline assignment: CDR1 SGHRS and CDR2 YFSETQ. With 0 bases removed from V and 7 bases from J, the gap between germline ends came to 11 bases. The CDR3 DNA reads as TGCGCCAGCAGCTTGGAGGCTGCGGTGAATGAGCAGTTCTTC. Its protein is CASSLEAAVNEQFF.

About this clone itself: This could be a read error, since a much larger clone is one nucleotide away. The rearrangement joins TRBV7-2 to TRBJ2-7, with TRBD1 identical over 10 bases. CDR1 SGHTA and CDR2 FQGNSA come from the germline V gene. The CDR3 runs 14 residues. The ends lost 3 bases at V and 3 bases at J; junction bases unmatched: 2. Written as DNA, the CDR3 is TGTGCCAGCAGCTTTCGGACAGGGGGCTACGAGCAGTACTTC. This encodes CASSFRTGGYEQYF.

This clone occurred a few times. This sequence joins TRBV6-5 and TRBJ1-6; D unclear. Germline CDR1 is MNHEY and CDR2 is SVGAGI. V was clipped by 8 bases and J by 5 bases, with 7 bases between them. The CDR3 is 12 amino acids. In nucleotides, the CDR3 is TGTGCCAGCGCCGGGGATAATTCACCCCTCCACTTT. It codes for CASAGDNSPLHF.

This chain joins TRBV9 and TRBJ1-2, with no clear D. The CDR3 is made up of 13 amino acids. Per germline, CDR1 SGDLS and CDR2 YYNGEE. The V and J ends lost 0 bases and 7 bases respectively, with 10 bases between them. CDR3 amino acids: CASSVDPRSGYTF. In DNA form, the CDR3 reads TGTGCCAGCAGCGTAGACCCTAGATCTGGCTACACCTTC.

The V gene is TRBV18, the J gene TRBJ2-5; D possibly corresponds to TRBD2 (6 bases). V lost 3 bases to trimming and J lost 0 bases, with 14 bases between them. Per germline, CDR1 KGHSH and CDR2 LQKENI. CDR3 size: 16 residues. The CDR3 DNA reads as TGTGCCAGCTCACCCCGCGGGGACGGGTACCAAGAGACCCAGTACTTC. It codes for CASSPRGDGYQETQYF.

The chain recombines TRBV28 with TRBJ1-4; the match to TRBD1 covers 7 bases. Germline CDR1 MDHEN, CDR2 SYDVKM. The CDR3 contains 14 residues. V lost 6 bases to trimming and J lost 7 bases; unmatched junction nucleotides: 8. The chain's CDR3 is CASSHDREAEKLFF. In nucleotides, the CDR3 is TGTGCCAGCAGCCATGACAGGGAGGCTGAAAAACTGTTTTTT.

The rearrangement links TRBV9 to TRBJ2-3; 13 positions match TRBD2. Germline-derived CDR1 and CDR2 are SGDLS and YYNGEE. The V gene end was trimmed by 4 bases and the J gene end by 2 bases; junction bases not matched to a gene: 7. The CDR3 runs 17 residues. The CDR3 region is CASSPWGLAGNTDTQYF. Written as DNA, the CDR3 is TGTGCCAGCAGCCCATGGGGACTAGCGGGGAACACAGATACGCAGTATTTT.